This T cell receptor beta chain was identified in a study of cytomegalovirus exposure and HLA in healthy donors. PCR used 60 Vbeta primers and 13 Jbeta primers. Measured with immunoSEQ multiplex PCR; TCRdb has only the in-frame clones, and not every one. The repertoire holds around 140,000 clones, with approximately 80% as singletons. The source material was PBMCs. The clonotype comes from a woman younger than 30 in good health and CMV-seropositive.

Here the CDR3 DNA reads TGTGCCAGCAGCTTAGCGGGACAGACGGGTTCACCCCTCCACTTT. It encodes CASSLAGQTGSPLHF. The genes are TRBV11-2 and TRBJ1-6, with 7 bases that match TRBD1. V shed 1 base, J shed 9 bases, and the junction held 6 bases outside the gene matches. Germline CDR1 reads SGHAT; CDR2 reads FQNNGV. The CDR3 length is 15 residues.